Shown below are 4 T cell receptor beta chains from a single sample sequenced in a study of T-cell memory formation after mild COVID-19. Each CDR3 protein gets one entry after TCRdb re-called the 5' RACE reads with MiXCR. The data hold about 290,000 distinct CDR3 sequences, with approximately 18% observed a single time. Sequencing was performed on PBMCs or a T cell subset sorted from them (not recorded which). These TCRs come from a man aged 18 to 35 who had mild COVID-19 (a few samples of this study predate the infection). Cell type and time point are not known.

The chain carries TRBV2 and TRBJ2-1, with 10 bases that match TRBD1. The germline CDR1 and CDR2 sequences are SNHLY and FYNNEI. V was clipped by 8 bases and J by 9 bases; unmatched bases: 7. The CDR3 is 13 residues long. For the CDR3, the DNA is TGTGCCAGCTCGGACAGGGGGGATTTTGAGCAGTTCTTC. It translates to CASSDRGDFEQFF.

This clonotype was found a few times. This chain joins TRBV4-3 and TRBJ2-3; TRBD2 might be the D (5 bases). The germline V gene encodes CDR1 LGHNA and CDR2 YSLEER. Trimming shortened V by 0 bases and J by 8 bases, and 15 bases separated the two germline ends. This CDR3 spans 15 amino acids. The CDR3 spells CASSQDPGMDGTQYF. The CDR3 DNA reads TGCGCCAGCAGCCAAGATCCCGGGATGGACGGTACGCAGTATTTT.

DNA for the CDR3: TGTGCCAGCAGTTACTCGATTCGTGGCGAGCAGTACGTC. Protein sequence: CASSYSIRGEQYV. The chain joins TRBV6-2 or TRBV6-3 to TRBJ2-7; D is unresolved. This CDR3 has 13 amino acids. Trimming removed 0 bases at V and 6 bases at J, with 9 bases between. Germline V gene sequence: CDR1 MNHEY, CDR2 SVGEGT.

This clonotype was seen more than once but under ten times. The chain carries TRBV6-2 or TRBV6-3 and TRBJ1-5; D gene uncertain. Germline V gene data show CDR1 as MNHEY and CDR2 as SVGEGT. The CDR3 totals 13 residues. The V end was cut by 8 bases, the J end by 1 base, with 9 bases between. In DNA form, the CDR3 reads TGTGCCAGCGAGGGTCGAAGCAATCAGCCCCAGCATTTT. It encodes CASEGRSNQPQHF.